The 22 T cell receptor beta chains below all came from one sample that was sequenced in a study of Graves' ophthalmopathy and Graves' hyperthyroidism. Using RNA transcripts, the TCR beta CDR3 regions were amplified. First-round RT-PCR used HTBI primers; second-round multiplex PCR followed. TCRdb re-analysed the multiplex PCR reads in MiXCR, keeping a single row per CDR3 protein. This sample has some 350,000 distinct CDR3 sequences, with 17% found just once. Material: peripheral blood. The receptors come from an adult woman with stable Graves' hyperthyroidism.

As concerns this clonotype: A read error may explain this, as a much larger clone is one base away. This sequence joins TRBV29-1 and TRBJ2-2; 7 bases fit TRBD1. There are 14 residues in the CDR3. Germline V lookup: CDR1 SQVTM, CDR2 ANQGSEA. In nucleotides, the CDR3 is TGCAGCGTTGCAACCCCCAGGGGGACCGGGGAGCTGTGTTTT. It encodes CSVATPRGTGELCF.

This clonotype came up a few times. The gene calls are TRBV7-3 and TRBJ2-3; D is tentatively TRBD1 or TRBD2 (5 bases each). The length of the CDR3 is 15 residues. Between the trimmed V and J ends, which lost 2 bases and 6 bases, there was a span of 15 bases. Germline CDR1 reads SGHTA; CDR2 reads FQGTGA. Written as DNA, the CDR3 is TGTGCCAGCAGCTTATCAGAGGGGCAGGTTGATACGCAGTATTTT. It specifies CASSLSEGQVDTQYF.

This clonotype has just one count. J is TRBJ2-5 and V is TRBV18; no definite D call. Looked up from germline, CDR1 is KGHSH and CDR2 is LQKENI. Trimming left V 3 bases short and J 3 bases short, with 11 bases between. This CDR3 spans 14 amino acids. The CDR3 reads CASSPSNRKETQYF. The CDR3 region has the DNA TGTGCCAGCTCACCTTCAAACCGCAAAGAGACCCAGTACTTC.

This clonotype was picked up a small number of times. The chain uses TRBV12-5 and TRBJ2-3, with 8 bases identical to TRBD1. Per germline, CDR1 LGHNT and CDR2 FRNRAP. The V and J ends lost 1 base and 0 bases, in that order; junction bases with no gene match: 0. The CDR3 length is 15 residues. Written as DNA, the CDR3 is TGTGCTAGTGGTTTGGGACAGGGGAGCACAGATACGCAGTATTTT. Its translation is CASGLGQGSTDTQYF.

The chain links TRBV11-2 to TRBJ1-2; 7 nucleotides agree with TRBD1. The CDR3 is made up of 16 amino acids. V was pared by 5 bases and J by 3 bases, with 12 bases of the junction left unmatched. CDR1 SGHAT and CDR2 FQNNGV come from the germline V gene. The CDR3 is CASSPRGDSRDYGYTF. The CDR3 DNA follows: TGTGCCAGCAGCCCTAGGGGGGACAGTCGAGACTATGGCTACACCTTC.

This clonotype was seen many times. The chain is built from TRBV10-2 and TRBJ1-5; 9 nucleotides agree with TRBD1. The CDR3 extends over 15 amino acids. Germline V CDR1 and CDR2: WSHSY, SAAADI. Germline trimming cut 6 bases from V and 0 bases from J; bases unmatched to any gene: 3. As DNA, the CDR3 is TGCGCCAGCAGCGGGACAGGGACTAGCAATCAGCCCCAGCATTTT. Its translation: CASSGTGTSNQPQHF.

This clonotype was found many times. The J gene is TRBJ1-2, the V gene TRBV7-9; D might be TRBD1 (6 bases). The germline V and J ends were trimmed by 2 bases and 8 bases, with 15 bases remaining between them. The CDR3 is 14 amino acids. The V gene's germline CDR1 is SEHNR and CDR2 FQNEAQ (reference sequence). In DNA, the CDR3 is TGTGCCAGCAGCTTATCTGGGCCAGGGACAGGCTACACCTTC. Encoded protein: CASSLSGPGTGYTF.

This clonotype has ten or more counts. The chain has TRBV20-1 and TRBJ1-5; TRBD1 matches 7 bases. Germline-derived CDR1 and CDR2 are DFQATT and SNEGSKA (reference sequence). The CDR3 consists of 15 residues. With V trimmed by 3 bases and J by 4 bases, 9 bases remained unmatched. The CDR3 region has the DNA TGCAGTGCTAGCATGCTCGACAGGGTAAATCAGCCCCAGCATTTT. Encoded protein: CSASMLDRVNQPQHF.

As to this clonotype: One end of the junction does not line up with germline, which may come from a read error. The J gene is TRBJ2-7, the V gene TRBV15; TRBD2 agrees at 10 bases. This CDR3 region has 14 residues. Germline V gives CDR1 LNHNV, CDR2 YYDKDF (reference sequence). This CDR3 is CATSRDRTSGRSDF. In DNA, the CDR3 is TGTGCCACCAGCAGAGATCGGACTAGCGGCAGGTCTGATTTC. The whole variable domain, remainder taken from reference TRBV15 and TRBJ2-7, is DAMVIQNPRYQVTQFGKPVTLSCSQTLNHNVMYWYQQKSSQAPKLLFHYYDKDFNNEADTPDNFQSRRPNTSFCFLDIRSPGLGDTAMYLCATSRDRTSGRSDFGPGTRLTVT.

This clonotype showed up many times. The chain has TRBV19 and TRBJ2-7, with no clear D. V shed 1 base and J shed 0 bases, with 7 bases lying between them. CDR1 is LNHDA and CDR2 is SQIVND in the germline V gene (reference sequence). CDR3 size: 14 residues. The CDR3 DNA sequence: TGTGCCAGTAGTATAGCGGCCTACTCCTACGAGCAGTACTTC. It yields the protein CASSIAAYSYEQYF.

The sample holds many counts of this clonotype. V and J are TRBV5-6 and TRBJ2-5; 10 bases match TRBD1. The germline CDR1 and CDR2 sequences are SGHDT and YYEEEE. The J segment lost 5 bases and the V segment lost 4 bases, leaving 5 bases of the junction unmatched. The CDR3 is made up of 14 amino acids. The CDR3 coding sequence is TGTGCCAGCAGCCGGGGACAGGGGAGTGAGACCCAGTACTTC. Translation gives CASSRGQGSETQYF.

This clonotype appeared a few times. A much larger clone sits a single nucleotide away, making a read error possible. The V and J genes are TRBV12-3 or TRBV12-4 and TRBJ2-7; 8 positions match TRBD2. There are 14 residues in the CDR3. The CDR3 region has the DNA TGTACCAGCAGTTATAGCGGGACCGCCTACGAGCAGTACTTC. The encoded protein is CTSSYSGTAYEQYF.

Many counts were recorded for this clonotype. The chain combines TRBV13 with TRBJ1-1; no firm D call. Germline CDR1 and CDR2: PRHDT and FYEKMQ (reference sequence). With 5 bases removed from V and 11 bases from J, the gap between germline ends came to 12 bases. The CDR3 spans 11 residues. The CDR3 DNA follows: TGTGCCAGCAGCCGAGTGCCCGGGGCTTTCTTT. Protein product: CASSRVPGAFF.

This clonotype was detected many times. The chain has TRBV7-9 and TRBJ1-5, with D possibly TRBD1 on 6 matching bases. The CDR3 length is 14 residues. The V gene lost 6 bases and the J gene lost 7 bases, with 16 bases spanning the gap. Per germline, CDR1 SEHNR and CDR2 FQNEAQ (reference sequence). For the CDR3, the DNA is TGTGCCAGCAGTTTGGGGGGGGCCGGGCAGCCCCAGCATTTT. Encoded protein: CASSLGGAGQPQHF.

V is TRBV5-1 and J is TRBJ1-1; D uncertain. The V end lost 2 bases, the J end lost 1 base, and 12 bases lay between the germline ends. The CDR3 sequence is 15 residues long. Germline CDR1 reads SGHRS; CDR2 reads YFSETQ. CDR3 residues: CASSLGSQRNTEAFF. CDR3 in DNA: TGCGCCAGCAGCTTAGGGAGTCAGAGGAACACTGAAGCTTTCTTT.

The genes are TRBV6-1 and TRBJ1-3; D ambiguous. Germline V lookup: CDR1 MNHNS, CDR2 SASEGT. The CDR3 runs 16 residues. V lost 7 bases and J lost 0, with 16 bases in between. The CDR3 loop is CASIRSPTVSGNTIYF. In DNA form, the CDR3 reads TGTGCCAGCATACGCAGCCCAACGGTCTCTGGAAACACCATATATTTT.

As to this clonotype: At one end the junction does not follow the germline gene, possibly because of a read error. This chain's CDR3 is CASRSQETQCF. The CDR3 DNA is TGTGCCAGCAGGTCGCAAGAGACCCAGTGCTTC. V is TRBV28 and J is TRBJ2-5, with unresolved D. Germline-derived CDR1 and CDR2 are MDHEN and SYDVKM. The CDR3 is 11 amino acids.

Details on this clonotype: A read error may be the cause here, since a much bigger clone is one base away. The V gene is TRBV19, the J gene TRBJ2-7; tentatively, D is TRBD1 (6 bases). The germline V gene has CDR1 LNHDA and CDR2 SQIVND (reference sequence). The CDR3 contains 14 residues. V dropped 2 bases and J dropped 2 bases, with 10 bases sitting between them. The CDR3 DNA reads as TGTGCCAGTAGTATAAGGGACAAGACCTACGAGCAGTACGTC. Its protein is CASSIRDKTYEQYV.

In this sample, this clonotype turned up many times. The J gene is TRBJ2-3, the V gene TRBV6-2 or TRBV6-3; 15 bases match TRBD2. The CDR3 extends over 13 amino acids. In germline, CDR1 is MNHEY, CDR2 SVGEGT. The V gene end was trimmed by 8 bases and the J gene end by 7 bases; junction bases not matched to a gene: 1. CDR3 protein: CASGLAGGHTQYF. CDR3 DNA sequence: TGTGCCAGCGGACTAGCGGGAGGGCATACGCAGTATTTT.

The sample holds many counts of this clonotype. V is TRBV6-5 and J is TRBJ2-5, with TRBD2 as a possible D gene (5 bases). Trimming removed 7 bases from V and 5 bases from J, with 14 bases in between. CDR1 and CDR2 (germline): MNHEY, SVGAGI. CDR3 length: 13 residues. CDR3 bases: TGTGCCAGCAAGGGCCTCCGAGGGGAGACCCAGTACTTC. It translates to CASKGLRGETQYF.

This clonotype was seen at least ten times. This sequence joins TRBV28 and TRBJ1-2; D is perhaps TRBD1 (6 bases). CDR3 size: 12 residues. V was shortened by 5 bases and J by 2 bases, with 6 bases between the two germline ends. CDR1 MDHEN and CDR2 SYDVKM come from the germline V gene. The CDR3 DNA is TGTGCCAGCAGTCAGGGGAACTATGGCTACACCTTC. Amino acids: CASSQGNYGYTF.

The rearrangement joins TRBV12-3 or TRBV12-4 to TRBJ1-1; TRBD1 matches at 9 bases. The CDR3 runs 15 residues. Trimming cost V 0 bases and J 4 bases; bases outside gene matches: 3. The CDR3: CASSLAGTGSTEAFF. The CDR3 bases are TGTGCCAGCAGTTTAGCCGGGACAGGGAGCACTGAAGCTTTCTTT.